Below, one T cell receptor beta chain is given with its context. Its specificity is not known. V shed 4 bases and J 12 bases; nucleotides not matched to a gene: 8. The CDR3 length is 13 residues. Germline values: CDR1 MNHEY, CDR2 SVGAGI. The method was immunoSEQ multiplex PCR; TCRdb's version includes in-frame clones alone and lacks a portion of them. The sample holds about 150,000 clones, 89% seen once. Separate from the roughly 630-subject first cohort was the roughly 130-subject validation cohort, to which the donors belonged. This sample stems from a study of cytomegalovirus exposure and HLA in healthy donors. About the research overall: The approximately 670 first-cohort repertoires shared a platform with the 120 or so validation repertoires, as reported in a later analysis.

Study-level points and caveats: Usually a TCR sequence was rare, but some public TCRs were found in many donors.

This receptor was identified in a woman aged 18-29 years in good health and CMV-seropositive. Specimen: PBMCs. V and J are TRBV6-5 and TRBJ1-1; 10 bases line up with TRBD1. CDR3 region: CASSFSEDRGSFF. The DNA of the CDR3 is TGTGCCAGCAGTTTCTCGGAGGACAGGGGGTCTTTCTTT.